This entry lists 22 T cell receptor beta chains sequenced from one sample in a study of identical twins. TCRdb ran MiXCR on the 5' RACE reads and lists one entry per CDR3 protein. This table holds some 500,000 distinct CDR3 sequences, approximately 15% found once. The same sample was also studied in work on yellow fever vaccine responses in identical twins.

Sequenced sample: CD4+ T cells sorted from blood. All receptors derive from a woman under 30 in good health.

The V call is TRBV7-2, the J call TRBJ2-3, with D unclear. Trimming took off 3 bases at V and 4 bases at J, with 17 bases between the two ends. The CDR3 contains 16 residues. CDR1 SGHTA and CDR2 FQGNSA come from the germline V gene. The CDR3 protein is CASSLEGRGEPDTQYF. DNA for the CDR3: TGTGCCAGCAGCTTGGAAGGACGAGGCGAGCCAGATACGCAGTATTTT.

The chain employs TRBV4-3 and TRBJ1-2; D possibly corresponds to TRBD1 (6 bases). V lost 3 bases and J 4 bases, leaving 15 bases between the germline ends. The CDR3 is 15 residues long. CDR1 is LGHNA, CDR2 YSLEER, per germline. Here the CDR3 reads CASSQNPGQSYGYTF. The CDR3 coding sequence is TGCGCCAGCAGCCAGAACCCCGGACAGTCCTATGGCTACACCTTC.

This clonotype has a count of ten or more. In DNA, the CDR3 is TGTGCCAGCGGGACTAGTTCCTACGAGCAGTACTTC. Translated: CASGTSSYEQYF. The chain has TRBV4-2 and TRBJ2-7; TRBD2 matches 8 bases. Germline V CDR1 and CDR2: LGHNA, YNFKEQ. The V and J ends lost 8 bases and 1 base, in that order; junction bases with no gene match: 1. This CDR3 has 12 amino acids.

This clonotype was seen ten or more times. Written as DNA, the CDR3 is TGCGCCAGCAGCCCAACCCCAGGGCCGGGGGAGCTGTTTTTT. Amino acids: CASSPTPGPGELFF. The rearrangement links TRBV5-1 to TRBJ2-2, with a possible D match to TRBD1 (5 bases). The CDR3 covers 14 residues. Germline CDR1 is SGHRS and CDR2 is YFSETQ. The V end was cut by 4 bases, the J end by 8 bases, with 15 bases between.

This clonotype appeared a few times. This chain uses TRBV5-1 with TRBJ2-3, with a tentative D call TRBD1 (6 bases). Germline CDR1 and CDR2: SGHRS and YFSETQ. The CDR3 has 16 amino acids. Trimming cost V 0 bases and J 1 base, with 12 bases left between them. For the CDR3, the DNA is TGCGCCAGCAGCTTGGTGGCGGCAGGGGGCACAGATACGCAGTATTTT. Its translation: CASSLVAAGGTDTQYF.

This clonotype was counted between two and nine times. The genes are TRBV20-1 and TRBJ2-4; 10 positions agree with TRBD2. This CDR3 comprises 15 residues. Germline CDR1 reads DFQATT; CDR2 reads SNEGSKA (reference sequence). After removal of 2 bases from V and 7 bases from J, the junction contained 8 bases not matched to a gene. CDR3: CSARNPSGSGNIQYF. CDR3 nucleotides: TGCAGTGCTAGAAACCCTAGCGGGAGCGGGAACATTCAGTACTTC.

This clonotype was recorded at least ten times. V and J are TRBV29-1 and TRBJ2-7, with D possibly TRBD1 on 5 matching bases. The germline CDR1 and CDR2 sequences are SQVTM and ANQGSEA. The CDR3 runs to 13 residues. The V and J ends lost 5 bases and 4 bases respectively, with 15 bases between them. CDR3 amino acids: CSVRPGAGYEQYF. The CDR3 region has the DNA TGCAGCGTTCGACCAGGTGCAGGGTACGAGCAGTACTTC.

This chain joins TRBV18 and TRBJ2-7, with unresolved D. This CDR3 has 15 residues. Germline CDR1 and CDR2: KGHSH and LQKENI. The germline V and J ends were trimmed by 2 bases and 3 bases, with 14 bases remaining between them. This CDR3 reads CASSPGQIALYEQYF. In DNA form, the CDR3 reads TGTGCCAGCTCACCAGGCCAGATCGCTCTCTACGAGCAGTACTTC.

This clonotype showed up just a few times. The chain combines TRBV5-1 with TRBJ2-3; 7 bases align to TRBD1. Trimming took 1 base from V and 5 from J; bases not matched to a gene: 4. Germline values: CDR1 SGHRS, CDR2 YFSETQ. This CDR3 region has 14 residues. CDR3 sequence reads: CASSLSQGEDTQYF. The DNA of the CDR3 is TGCGCCAGCAGCTTGTCCCAGGGGGAAGATACGCAGTATTTT.

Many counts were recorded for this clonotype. The CDR3 region is CASSQEAGRDTGELFF. For the CDR3, the DNA is TGTGCCAGCAGCCAAGAAGCGGGACGAGACACCGGGGAGCTGTTTTTT. The chain employs TRBV4-2 and TRBJ2-2, with 7 positions matching TRBD2. The CDR3 totals 16 residues. In germline, CDR1 is LGHNA, CDR2 YNFKEQ. The J segment lost 3 bases and the V segment lost 0 bases, leaving 4 bases of the junction unmatched.

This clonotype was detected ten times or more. CDR3 bases: TGTGCCAGCAGTTTAAAGGGGGGGAACACTGAAGCTTTCTTT. This translates into CASSLKGGNTEAFF. The chain carries TRBV12-3 or TRBV12-4 and TRBJ1-1; D possibly corresponds to TRBD1 (6 bases). V gave up 2 bases and J gave up 1 base, with 8 bases separating them. The CDR3 covers 14 residues.

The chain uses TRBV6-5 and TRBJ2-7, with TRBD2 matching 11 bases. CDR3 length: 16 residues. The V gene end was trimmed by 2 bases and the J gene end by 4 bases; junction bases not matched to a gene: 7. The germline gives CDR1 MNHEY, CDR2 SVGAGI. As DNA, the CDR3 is TGTGCCAGCAGTTACGGGTCAGCTAGCGGGAGGTACGAGCAGTACTTC. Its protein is CASSYGSASGRYEQYF.

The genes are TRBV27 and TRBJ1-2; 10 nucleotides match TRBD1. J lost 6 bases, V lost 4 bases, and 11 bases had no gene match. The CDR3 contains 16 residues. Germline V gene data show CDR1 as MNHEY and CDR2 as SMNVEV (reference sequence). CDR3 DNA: TGTGCCAGCAGTTCCCTCCTGGACAGGGGGACGGATGGCTACACCTTC. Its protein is CASSSLLDRGTDGYTF.

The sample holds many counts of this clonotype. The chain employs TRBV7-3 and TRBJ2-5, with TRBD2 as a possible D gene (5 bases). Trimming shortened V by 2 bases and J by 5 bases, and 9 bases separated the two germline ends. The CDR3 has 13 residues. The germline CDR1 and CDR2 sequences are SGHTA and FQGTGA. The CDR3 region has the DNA TGTGCCAGCAGCTTATCTAGCCGGGAGACCCAGTACTTC. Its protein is CASSLSSRETQYF. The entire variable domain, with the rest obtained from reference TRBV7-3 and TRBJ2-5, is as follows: GAGVSQTPSNKVTEKGKYVELRCDPISGHTALYWYRQSLGQGPEFLIYFQGTGAADDSGLPNDRFFAVRPEGSVSTLKIQRTERGDSAVYLCASSLSSRETQYFGPGTRLLVL.

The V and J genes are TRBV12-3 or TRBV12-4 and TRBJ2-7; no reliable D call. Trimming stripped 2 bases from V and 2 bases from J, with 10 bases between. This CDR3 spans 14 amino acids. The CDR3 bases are TGTGCCAGCAGTTTACAGGCCAACCCCTACGAGCAGTACTTC. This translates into CASSLQANPYEQYF.

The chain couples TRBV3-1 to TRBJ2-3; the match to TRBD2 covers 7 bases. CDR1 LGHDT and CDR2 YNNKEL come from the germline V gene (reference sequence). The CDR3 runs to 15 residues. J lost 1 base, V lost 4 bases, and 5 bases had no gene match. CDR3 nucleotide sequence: TGTGCCAGCAGCCCCCGGGAGGTGGGCACAGATACGCAGTATTTT. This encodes CASSPREVGTDTQYF.

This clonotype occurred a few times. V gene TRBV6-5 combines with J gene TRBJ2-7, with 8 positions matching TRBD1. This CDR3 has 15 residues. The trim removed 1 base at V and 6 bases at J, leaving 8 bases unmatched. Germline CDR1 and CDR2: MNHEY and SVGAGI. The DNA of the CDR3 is TGTGCCAGCAGTTACTTCGGACAGGGAGTAGGCGAGCAGTACTTC. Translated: CASSYFGQGVGEQYF.

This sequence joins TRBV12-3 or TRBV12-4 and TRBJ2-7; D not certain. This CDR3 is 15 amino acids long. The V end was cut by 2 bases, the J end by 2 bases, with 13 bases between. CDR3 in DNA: TGTGCCAGCAGTTTATCGGCAGATGGTACCTACGAGCAGTACTTC. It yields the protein CASSLSADGTYEQYF.

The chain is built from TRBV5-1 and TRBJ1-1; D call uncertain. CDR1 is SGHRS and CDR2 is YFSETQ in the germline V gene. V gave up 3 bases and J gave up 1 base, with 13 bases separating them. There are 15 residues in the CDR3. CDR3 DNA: TGCGCCAGCAGCTCGTCCCCTCGGGCGAACACTGAAGCTTTCTTT. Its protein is CASSSSPRANTEAFF.

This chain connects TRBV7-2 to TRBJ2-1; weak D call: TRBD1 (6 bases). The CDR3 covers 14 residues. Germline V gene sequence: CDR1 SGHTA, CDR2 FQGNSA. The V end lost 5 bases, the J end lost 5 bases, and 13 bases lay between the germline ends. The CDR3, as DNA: TGTGCCAGCAGCGCACAGGGATACCACAATGAGCAGTTCTTC. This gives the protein CASSAQGYHNEQFF.

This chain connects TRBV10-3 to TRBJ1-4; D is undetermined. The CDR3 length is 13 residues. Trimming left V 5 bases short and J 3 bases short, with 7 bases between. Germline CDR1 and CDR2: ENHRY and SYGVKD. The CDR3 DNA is TGTGCCATCAGTCTGGGTTCTAATGAAAAACTGTTTTTT. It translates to CAISLGSNEKLFF.

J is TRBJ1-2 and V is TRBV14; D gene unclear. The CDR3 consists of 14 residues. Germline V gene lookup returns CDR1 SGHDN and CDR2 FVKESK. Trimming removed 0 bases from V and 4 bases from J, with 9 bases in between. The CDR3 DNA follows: TGTGCCAGCAGCCAAGATGTAGCCCTCTATGGCTACACCTTC. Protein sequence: CASSQDVALYGYTF.